This T cell receptor beta chain was observed in a study of a mutant IDH1 vaccine in newly diagnosed glioma. Study details: Patients previously underwent radiotherapy, temozolomide, or both, and most underwent both.

Repertoires were generated with immunoSEQ multiplex PCR, while TCRdb's copy carries only in-frame clones and drops some. The sample lists under 55,000 clones; 91% were seen once. A word on this clone: Antigen: not known.

As to time point: week 11, during vaccination. Each dose of the vaccine consisted of 300 ug of mutant IDH1 20-mer peptide, with topical imiquimod. The sequencing used PBMCs, collected from a glioma patient whose treatment included an IDH1 peptide vaccine. The sequence derives from a man between 45 and 60 years old with glioma.

CDR3 loop: CASSVGSRAGELFF. The CDR3 DNA reads TGTGCCAGCAGCGTAGGCTCAAGGGCCGGGGAGCTGTTTTTT. The V call is TRBV9, the J call TRBJ2-2; no clear D. This CDR3 contains 14 residues. Germline CDR1 is SGDLS and CDR2 is YYNGEE. V lost 0 bases, J lost 6 bases, and 9 bases lay in between.